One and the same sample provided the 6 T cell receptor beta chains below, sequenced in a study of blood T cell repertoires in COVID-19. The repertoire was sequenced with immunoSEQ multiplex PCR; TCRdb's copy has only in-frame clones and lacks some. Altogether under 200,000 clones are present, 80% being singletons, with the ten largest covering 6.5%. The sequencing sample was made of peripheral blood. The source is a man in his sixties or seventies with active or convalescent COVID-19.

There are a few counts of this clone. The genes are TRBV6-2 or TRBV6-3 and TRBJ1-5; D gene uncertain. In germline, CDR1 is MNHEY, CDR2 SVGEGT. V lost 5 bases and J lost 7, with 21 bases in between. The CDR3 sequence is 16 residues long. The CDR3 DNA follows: TGTGCCAGCAGTCTCGTTGGTCCAGGCGTGGGCCAGCCCCAGCATTTT. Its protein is CASSLVGPGVGQPQHF.

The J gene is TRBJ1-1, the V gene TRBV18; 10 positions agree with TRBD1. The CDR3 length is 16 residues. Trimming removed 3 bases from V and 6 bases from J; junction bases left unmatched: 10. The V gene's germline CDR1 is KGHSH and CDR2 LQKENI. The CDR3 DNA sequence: TGTGCCAGCTCACCGATCGACAGGGGGCAGATCCCTGAAGCTTTCTTT. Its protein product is CASSPIDRGQIPEAFF. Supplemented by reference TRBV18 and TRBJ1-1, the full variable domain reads NAGVMQNPRHLVRRRGQEARLRCSPMKGHSHVYWYRQLPEEGLKFMVYLQKENIIDESGMPKERFSAEFPKEGPSILRIQQVVRGDSAAYFCASSPIDRGQIPEAFFGQGTRLTVV.

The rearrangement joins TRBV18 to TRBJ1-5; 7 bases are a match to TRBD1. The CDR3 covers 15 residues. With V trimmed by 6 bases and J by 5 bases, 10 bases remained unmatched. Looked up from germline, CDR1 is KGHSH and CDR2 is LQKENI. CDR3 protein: CASSTSGTEYQPQHF. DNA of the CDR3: TGTGCCAGCTCCACCAGTGGGACAGAGTATCAGCCCCAGCATTTT. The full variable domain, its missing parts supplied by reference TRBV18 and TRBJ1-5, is NAGVMQNPRHLVRRRGQEARLRCSPMKGHSHVYWYRQLPEEGLKFMVYLQKENIIDESGMPKERFSAEFPKEGPSILRIQQVVRGDSAAYFCASSTSGTEYQPQHFGDGTRLSIL.

In DNA, the CDR3 is TGTGCCTGGGAAACAGGGGGCTCCTACGAGCAGTACTTC. This gives the protein CAWETGGSYEQYF. This chain uses TRBV30 with TRBJ2-7; 8 positions match TRBD1. Germline V gene lookup returns CDR1 GTSNPN and CDR2 SVGIG (reference sequence). V was pared by 5 bases and J by 0 bases, with 3 bases of the junction left unmatched. This CDR3 is 13 amino acids long.

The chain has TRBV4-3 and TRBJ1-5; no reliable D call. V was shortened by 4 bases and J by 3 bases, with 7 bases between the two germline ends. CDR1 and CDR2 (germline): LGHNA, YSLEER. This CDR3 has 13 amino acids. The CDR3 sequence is CASSLWLNQPQHF. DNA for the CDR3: TGCGCCAGCAGCCTCTGGCTCAATCAGCCCCAGCATTTT.

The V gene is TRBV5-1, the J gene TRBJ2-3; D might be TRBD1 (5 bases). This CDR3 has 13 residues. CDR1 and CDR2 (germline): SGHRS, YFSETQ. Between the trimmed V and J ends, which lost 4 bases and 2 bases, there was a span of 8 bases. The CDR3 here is CASSTGSTDTQYF. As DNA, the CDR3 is TGCGCCAGCAGCACAGGTTCCACAGATACGCAGTATTTT.